The entry below gives a single TCR beta chain sequence along with its context. This receptor's antigen is unknown. The conserved phenylalanine or tryptophan is not found at the CDR3 terminus, so this likely reflects a read error. Counting both end residues, the CDR3 totals 16 amino acids. Here the CDR3 DNA is all that survives: 48 bases in frame from base 1. According to the germline V gene, CDR1 reads SGHTA and CDR2 reads FQGNSA. TCR beta repertoires were profiled from peripheral blood of 13 young patients with multiple sclerosis to demonstrate the VDJtools post-analysis software. The patients with multiple sclerosis were children and adolescents between roughly 6 and 17 years of age. The record originates from a study of post-analysis software for immune sequencing data (dated by TCRdb to the mid-2010s). Turning to the overall study: Relapsing-remitting, secondary progressive and progressive-relapsing multiple sclerosis were recorded as disease courses, and subtype annotation was lacking for some patients. The patient repertoires were compared against fewer than twelve previously published healthy control repertoires obtained from donors aged about 6 to 28 years. A subset of samples was prepared in parallel using single-end sample barcoding, then pooled and co-amplified after Illumina adapter ligation.

Library preparation employed PCR. Sequencing was carried out with an Illumina HiSeq 2500. Unique molecular identifiers were incorporated into TCR beta cDNA libraries to reduce PCR and sequencing biases. Per 1 to 10 million input T cells, approximately 500,000 cDNA molecules were obtained, such that each molecule approximated one T cell. The patient libraries were prepared and sequenced using the same protocol as the earlier healthy control dataset. Within a given batch, samples were prepared together, multiplexed and sequenced on the same HiSeq lane. On the study's bioinformatics: Raw barcoded reads were processed with MIGEC, discarding single-read molecular identifier groups before consensus assembly and CDR3 extraction. VDJtools was used for post-analysis of the clonotype tables, with diversity normalized by down-sampling every dataset to the smallest sample size. In repertoire overlap clustering, CDR3 amino acid sequences, but not nucleotide sequences, were matched to correct batch-related cross-sample contamination. TCRdb trimmed the raw reads at Q25, called clones with MiXCR and kept productive beta chains. Rows with a matching CDR3 protein are joined into one entry that keeps the most common DNA and genes. TCRdb, rather than the study authors, made the V and J calls. The sample data list roughly 570,000 distinct CDR3 sequences, and around 31% of these were observed just once. The ten largest make up about 5.6% of the sample.

The full study reports these points: When samples were clustered directly using the F measure, samples prepared in the same batch co-clustered strongly, which prompted a batch-effect correction. About five TRBV segments, including TRBV5-6, TRBV5-1 and TRBV20-1, were significantly more frequent in patients than controls. The control group was slightly older than the multiple sclerosis patient group. Multiple sclerosis patients had significantly lower normalized Chao1 diversity than controls, a result that suggests substantial peripheral T-cell clonal expansion.

The sequenced sample consisted of blood. This receptor was obtained from a girl younger than 18 with multiple sclerosis. This chain is built from TRBV7-2 and TRBJ2-7; the junction holds 7 bases that match TRBD2. With the DNA end fitting TRBJ2-5 better, the J assignment may be wrong. The bases are TGTGCCAGCAGCTTAGCGTCGGCAGCCGGGGGGGAGACCCAGTACTCC. Protein translation: CASSLASAAGGETQYS.